Each of the 3 T cell receptor beta chains below was sequenced from the same sample in a study of T cell responses to AZD1222 COVID-19 vaccine. Profiling relied on immunoSEQ multiplex PCR, and the TCRdb table lists in-frame clones only, not all of them. Of 180,000 or so clones in the sample, approximately 93% were seen once. This sample comprised peripheral blood, obtained 28 days after the second AZD1222 dose. These receptors were collected from an adult who received the AZD1222 COVID-19 vaccine.

V usage is TRBV27 and J usage is TRBJ1-1; possibly TRBD1 for D (6 bases). The germline CDR1 and CDR2 sequences are MNHEY and SMNVEV (reference sequence). There are 13 residues in the CDR3. V lost 3 bases, J lost 6 bases, and 11 bases lay in between. In DNA, the CDR3 is TGTGCCAGCAGTTTTCCAGGGGACCCTGAAGCTTTCTTT. As protein: CASSFPGDPEAFF.

This chain joins TRBV5-1 and TRBJ2-5; no clear D. CDR3 length: 15 amino acids. CDR1 SGHRS and CDR2 YFSETQ come from the germline V gene. V lost 4 bases and J 0 bases, leaving 13 bases between the germline ends. CDR3 sequence reads: CASSPSVSYQETQYF. The CDR3 DNA reads as TGCGCCAGCAGCCCCAGCGTTTCGTACCAAGAGACCCAGTACTTC.

V gene TRBV12-5 combines with J gene TRBJ2-7, with 8 bases identical to TRBD1. The CDR3 runs to 17 residues. Germline loops: CDR1 LGHNT, CDR2 FRNRAP. The trim removed 1 base at V and 2 bases at J, leaving 10 bases unmatched. The CDR3 DNA sequence: TGTGCTAGTGGTTTGGGGCCCCCGGACAGGGCTGCCTACGAGCAGTACTTC. As protein: CASGLGPPDRAAYEQYF.